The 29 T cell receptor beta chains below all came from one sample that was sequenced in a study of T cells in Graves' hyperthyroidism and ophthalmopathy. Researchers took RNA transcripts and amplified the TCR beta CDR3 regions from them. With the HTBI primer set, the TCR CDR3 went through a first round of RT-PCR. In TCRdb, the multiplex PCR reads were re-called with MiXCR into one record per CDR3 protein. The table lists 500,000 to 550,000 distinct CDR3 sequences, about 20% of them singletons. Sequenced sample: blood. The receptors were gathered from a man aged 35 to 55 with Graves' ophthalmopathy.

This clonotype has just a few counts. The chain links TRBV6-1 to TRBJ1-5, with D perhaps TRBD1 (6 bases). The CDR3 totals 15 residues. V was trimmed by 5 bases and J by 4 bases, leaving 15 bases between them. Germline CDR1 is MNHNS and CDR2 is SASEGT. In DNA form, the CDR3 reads TGTGCCAGCAGTCCATCGAGGGGGGGAAATCAGCCCCAGCATTTT. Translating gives CASSPSRGGNQPQHF.

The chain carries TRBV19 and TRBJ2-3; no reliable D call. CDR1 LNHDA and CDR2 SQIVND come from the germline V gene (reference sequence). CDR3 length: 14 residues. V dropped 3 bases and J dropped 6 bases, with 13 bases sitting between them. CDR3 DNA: TGTGCCAGTAGTATCAGAGCTGCGAAGGATACGCAGTATTTT. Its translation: CASSIRAAKDTQYF.

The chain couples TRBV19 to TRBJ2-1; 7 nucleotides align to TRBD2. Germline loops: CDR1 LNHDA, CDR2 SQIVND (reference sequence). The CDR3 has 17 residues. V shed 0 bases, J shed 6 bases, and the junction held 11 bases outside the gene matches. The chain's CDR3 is CASSIDLWEGRRNEQFF. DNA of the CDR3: TGTGCCAGTAGTATAGATCTCTGGGAGGGCCGTCGCAATGAGCAGTTCTTC. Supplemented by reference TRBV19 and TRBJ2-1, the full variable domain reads DGGITQSPKYLFRKEGQNVTLSCEQNLNHDAMYWYRQDPGQGLRLIYYSQIVNDFQKGDIAEGYSVSREKKESFPLTVTSAQKNPTAFYLCASSIDLWEGRRNEQFFGPGTRLTVL.

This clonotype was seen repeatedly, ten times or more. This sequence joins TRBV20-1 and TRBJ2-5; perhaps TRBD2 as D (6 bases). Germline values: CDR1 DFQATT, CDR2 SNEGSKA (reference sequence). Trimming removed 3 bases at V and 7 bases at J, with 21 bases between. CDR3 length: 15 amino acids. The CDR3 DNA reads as TGCAGTGCTAGTATGCGGGGTTTTGGCGGTGGGACCCAGTACTTC. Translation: CSASMRGFGGGTQYF.

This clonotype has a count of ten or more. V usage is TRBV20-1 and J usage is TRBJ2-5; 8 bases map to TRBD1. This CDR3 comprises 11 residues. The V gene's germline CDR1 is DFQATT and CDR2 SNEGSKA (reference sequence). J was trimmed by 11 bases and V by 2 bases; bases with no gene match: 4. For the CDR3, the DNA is TGCAGTGCTAGAACAGGGGGGCTTCAGTACTTC. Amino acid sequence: CSARTGGLQYF.

CDR3 sequence reads: CSVVIGGDYEQYF. The CDR3 nucleotides are TGCAGCGTTGTAATCGGGGGAGATTACGAGCAGTACTTC. The chain is built from TRBV29-1 and TRBJ2-7, with D possibly being TRBD2 (6 bases). Between the trimmed V and J ends, which lost 4 bases and 4 bases, there was a span of 14 bases. The CDR3 covers 13 residues. CDR1 is SQVTM, CDR2 ANQGSEA, per germline.

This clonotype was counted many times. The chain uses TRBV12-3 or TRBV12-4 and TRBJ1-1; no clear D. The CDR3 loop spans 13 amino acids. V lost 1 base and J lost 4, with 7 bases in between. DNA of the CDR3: TGTGCCAGCAGTTTAGGAAGGACCACTGAAGCTTTCTTT. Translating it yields CASSLGRTTEAFF.

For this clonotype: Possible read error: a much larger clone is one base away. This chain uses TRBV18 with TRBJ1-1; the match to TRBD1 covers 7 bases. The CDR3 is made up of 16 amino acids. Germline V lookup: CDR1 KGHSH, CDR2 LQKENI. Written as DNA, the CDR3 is TGTGCCAGCTCACCACCGAACAGGGGAGAATTTACTGAAGCTTCCTTT. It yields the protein CASSPPNRGEFTEASF.

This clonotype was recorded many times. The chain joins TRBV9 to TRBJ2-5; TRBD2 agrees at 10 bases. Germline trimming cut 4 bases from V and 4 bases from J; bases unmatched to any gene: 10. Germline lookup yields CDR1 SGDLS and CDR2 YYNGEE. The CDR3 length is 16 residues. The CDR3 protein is CASSPNPSGSSETQYF. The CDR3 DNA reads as TGTGCCAGCAGCCCCAATCCTAGCGGGAGTTCAGAGACCCAGTACTTC.

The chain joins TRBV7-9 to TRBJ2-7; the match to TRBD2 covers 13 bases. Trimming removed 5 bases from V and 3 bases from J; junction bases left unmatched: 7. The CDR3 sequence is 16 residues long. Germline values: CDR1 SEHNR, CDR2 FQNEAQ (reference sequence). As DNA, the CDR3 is TGTGCCAGCAGCGGGTGGACTAGCGGGGGCATCTACGAGCAGTACTTC. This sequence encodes CASSGWTSGGIYEQYF.

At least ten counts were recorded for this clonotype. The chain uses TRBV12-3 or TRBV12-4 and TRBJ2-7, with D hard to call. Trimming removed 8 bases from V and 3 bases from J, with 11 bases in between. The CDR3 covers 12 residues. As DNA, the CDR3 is TGTGCCAGCGGTATACTAATCTACGAGCAGTACTTC. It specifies CASGILIYEQYF.

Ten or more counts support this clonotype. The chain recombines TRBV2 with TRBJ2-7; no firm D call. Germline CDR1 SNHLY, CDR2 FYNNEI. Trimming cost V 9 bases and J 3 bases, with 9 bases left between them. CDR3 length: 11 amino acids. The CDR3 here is CASLVGYEQYF. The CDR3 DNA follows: TGTGCCAGTCTAGTAGGCTACGAGCAGTACTTC.

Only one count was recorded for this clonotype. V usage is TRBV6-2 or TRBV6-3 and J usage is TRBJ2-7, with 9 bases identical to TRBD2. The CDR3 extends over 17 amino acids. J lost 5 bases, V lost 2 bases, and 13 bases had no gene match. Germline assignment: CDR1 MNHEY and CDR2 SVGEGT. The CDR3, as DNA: TGTGCCAGCAGTTACGGGCGGGGGGGGCGGGAAGGCGACGAGCAGTACTTC. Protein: CASSYGRGGREGDEQYF.

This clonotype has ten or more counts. The CDR3 protein is CASSQENGRSTDTQYF. In nucleotides, the CDR3 is TGTGCCAGCAGCCAAGAGAATGGTCGGAGCACAGATACGCAGTATTTT. The chain couples TRBV3-1 to TRBJ2-3; D gene ambiguous. Trimming pared 0 bases from V and 0 bases from J, leaving 10 bases between. Looked up from germline, CDR1 is LGHDT and CDR2 is YNNKEL (reference sequence). The CDR3 has 16 amino acids.

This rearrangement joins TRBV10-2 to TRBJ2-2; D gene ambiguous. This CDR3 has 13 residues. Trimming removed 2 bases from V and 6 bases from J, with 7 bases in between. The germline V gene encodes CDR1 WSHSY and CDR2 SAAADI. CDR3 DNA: TGCGCCAGCAGTGAGCAGACGGCCGGGGAGCTGTTTTTT. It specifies CASSEQTAGELFF.

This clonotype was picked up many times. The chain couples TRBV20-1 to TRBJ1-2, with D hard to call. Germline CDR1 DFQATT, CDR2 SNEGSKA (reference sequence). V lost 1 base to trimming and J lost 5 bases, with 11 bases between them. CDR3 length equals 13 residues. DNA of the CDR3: TGCAGTGCTAGAGTCCAGGCCGGGTATGGCTACACCTTC. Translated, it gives CSARVQAGYGYTF.

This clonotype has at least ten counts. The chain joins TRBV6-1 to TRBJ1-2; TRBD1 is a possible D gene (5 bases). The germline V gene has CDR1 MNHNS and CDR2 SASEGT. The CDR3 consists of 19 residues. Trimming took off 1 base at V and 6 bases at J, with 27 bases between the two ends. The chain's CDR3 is CASSEDRIRRGFFWDGYTF. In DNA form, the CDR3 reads TGTGCCAGCAGTGAAGACAGGATACGACGGGGGTTTTTTTGGGATGGCTACACCTTC.

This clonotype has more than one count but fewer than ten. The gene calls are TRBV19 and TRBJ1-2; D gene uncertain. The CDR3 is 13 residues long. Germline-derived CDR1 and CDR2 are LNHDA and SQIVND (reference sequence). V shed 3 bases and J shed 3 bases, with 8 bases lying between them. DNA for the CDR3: TGTGCCAGTAGTATCCGAGGAGACTATGGCTACACCTTC. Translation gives CASSIRGDYGYTF.

The CDR3 coding sequence is TGTGCCAGTATCCGTTCGGGGGGGGGTAACACTGAAGCTTTCTTT. Amino acids: CASIRSGGGNTEAFF. This chain joins TRBV19 and TRBJ1-1, with a possible D match to TRBD1 (5 bases). Germline-derived CDR1 and CDR2 are LNHDA and SQIVND (reference sequence). V shed 7 bases and J shed 2 bases, with 17 bases lying between them. The CDR3 has 15 residues.

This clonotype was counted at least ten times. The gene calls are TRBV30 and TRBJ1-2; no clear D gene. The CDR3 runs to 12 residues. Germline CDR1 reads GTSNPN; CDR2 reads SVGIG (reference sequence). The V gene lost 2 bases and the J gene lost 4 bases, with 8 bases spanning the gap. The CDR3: CAWSRSSYGYTF. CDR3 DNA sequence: TGTGCCTGGAGTAGGAGTAGCTATGGCTACACCTTC.

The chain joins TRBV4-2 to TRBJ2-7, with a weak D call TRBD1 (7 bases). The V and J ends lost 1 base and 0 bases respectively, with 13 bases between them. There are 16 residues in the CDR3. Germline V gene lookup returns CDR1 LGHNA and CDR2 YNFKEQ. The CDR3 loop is CASSQATGDSSYEQYF. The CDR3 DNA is TGTGCCAGCAGCCAAGCTACAGGGGACTCCTCCTACGAGCAGTACTTC.

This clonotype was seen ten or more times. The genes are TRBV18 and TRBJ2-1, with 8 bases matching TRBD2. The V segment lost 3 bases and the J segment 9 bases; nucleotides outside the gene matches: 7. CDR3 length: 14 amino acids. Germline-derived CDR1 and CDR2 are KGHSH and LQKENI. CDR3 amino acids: CASSPQREIGEQFF. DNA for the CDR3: TGTGCCAGCTCACCCCAGCGGGAGATCGGTGAGCAGTTCTTC.

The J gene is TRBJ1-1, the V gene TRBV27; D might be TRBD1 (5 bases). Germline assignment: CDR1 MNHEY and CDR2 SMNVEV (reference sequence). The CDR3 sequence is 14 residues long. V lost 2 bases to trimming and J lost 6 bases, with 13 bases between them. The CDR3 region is CASSLGARAAEAFF. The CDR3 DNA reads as TGTGCCAGCAGTTTAGGTGCCAGGGCGGCTGAAGCTTTCTTT.

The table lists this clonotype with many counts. The CDR3 here is CASSPLGTAQETQYF. In DNA form, the CDR3 reads TGTGCCAGCTCACCTCTCGGGACTGCACAAGAGACCCAGTACTTC. The chain links TRBV18 to TRBJ2-5; perhaps TRBD2 as D (6 bases). Trimming took off 3 bases at V and 2 bases at J, with 13 bases between the two ends. The CDR3 covers 15 residues. Looked up from germline, CDR1 is KGHSH and CDR2 is LQKENI.

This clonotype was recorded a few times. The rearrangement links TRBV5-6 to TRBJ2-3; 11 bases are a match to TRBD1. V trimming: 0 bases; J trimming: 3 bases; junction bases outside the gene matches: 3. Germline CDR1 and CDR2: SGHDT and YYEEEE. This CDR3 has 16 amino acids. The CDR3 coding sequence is TGTGCCAGCAGCTTGGTGGGGGACAGGGGGACAGATACGCAGTATTTT. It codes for CASSLVGDRGTDTQYF.

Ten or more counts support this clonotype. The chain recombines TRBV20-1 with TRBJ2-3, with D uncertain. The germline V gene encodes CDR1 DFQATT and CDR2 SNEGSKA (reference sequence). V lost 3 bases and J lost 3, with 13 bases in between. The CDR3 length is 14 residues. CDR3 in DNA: TGCAGTGCTAGCCTTCCCGTCGGGACAGATACGCAGTATTTT. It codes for CSASLPVGTDTQYF.

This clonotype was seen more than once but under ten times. The CDR3, as DNA: TGTGCTAGTGGTTTGGCGAACTTGACAGGGGGAGCTTTCTTT. It is translated as CASGLANLTGGAFF. The chain links TRBV12-5 to TRBJ1-1; 9 bases line up with TRBD1. The ends lost 1 base at V and 10 bases at J; junction bases unmatched: 7. The CDR3 runs 14 residues. Germline V gene sequence: CDR1 LGHNT, CDR2 FRNRAP.

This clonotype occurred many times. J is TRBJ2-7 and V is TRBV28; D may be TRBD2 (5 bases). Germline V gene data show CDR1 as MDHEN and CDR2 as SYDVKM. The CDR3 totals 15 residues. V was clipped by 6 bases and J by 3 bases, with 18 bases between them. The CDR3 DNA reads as TGTGCCAGCAGACCCACTAGAGTACTAAACTACGAGCAGTACTTC. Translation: CASRPTRVLNYEQYF.

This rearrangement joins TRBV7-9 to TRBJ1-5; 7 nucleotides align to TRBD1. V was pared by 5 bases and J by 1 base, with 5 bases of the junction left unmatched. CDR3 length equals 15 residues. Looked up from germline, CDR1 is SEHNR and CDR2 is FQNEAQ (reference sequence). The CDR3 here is CASSPTGESNQPQHF. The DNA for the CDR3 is TGTGCCAGCAGCCCCACAGGGGAGAGCAATCAGCCCCAGCATTTT. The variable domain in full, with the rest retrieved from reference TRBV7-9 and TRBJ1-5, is DTGVSQNPRHKITKRGQNVTFRCDPISEHNRLYWYRQTLGQGPEFLTYFQNEAQLEKSRLLSDRFSAERPKGSFSTLEIQRTEQGDSAMYLCASSPTGESNQPQHFGDGTRLSIL.